These T cell receptor beta chains were read from a single sample in a study of blood T cell repertoires in COVID-19. Sequencing was performed with immunoSEQ multiplex PCR; in TCRdb, only in-frame clones are kept and a portion is missing. The data contain more than 150,000 clones, 85% to 90% of them singletons. The sample consisted of peripheral blood. These receptors all come from a woman aged 18-29 years who had recovered from COVID-19. The CDR3 runs from the conserved cysteine through the conserved F or W. D genes are given only for firm matches. A clone size is listed for some rows: how often the clone was seen (once, few, many), or a class if it is expanded.

v_call	clone_size	d_call	j_call	cdr3_aa	cdr3_nt
TRBV6-5	few	TRBD1	TRBJ1-4	CASRTGATNEKLFF	TGTGCCAGCAGGACAGGGGCGACGAATGAAAAACTGTTTTTT
TRBV5-1	-	-	TRBJ1-6	CASRTGGSPLHF	TGCGCCAGCCGGACTGGTGGATCACCCCTCCACTTT
TRBV4-3	-	-	TRBJ2-3	CASSQGTLPTQYF	TGCGCCAGCAGCCAAGGGACTCTCCCTACGCAGTATTTT
TRBV7-2	-	-	TRBJ1-5	CASSSLTGGNQPQHF	TGTGCCAGCAGCTCCTTAACCGGGGGCAATCAGCCCCAGCATTTT
TRBV25-1	-	TRBD2	TRBJ2-5	CASRGLAGAGETQYF	TGTGCCAGCAGAGGACTAGCGGGGGCGGGCGAGACCCAGTACTTC
TRBV5-4	-	-	TRBJ2-5	CASSGQSAQETQYF	TGTGCCAGCAGCGGTCAGTCTGCCCAAGAGACCCAGTACTTC
TRBV6-2/TRBV6-3	-	-	TRBJ1-5	CASSPFQGIQPQHF	TGTGCCAGCAGCCCATTCCAGGGGATCCAGCCCCAGCATTTT
TRBV5-1	-	-	TRBJ2-1	CASSSEGDVRSSYNEQFF	TGCGCCAGCAGCTCGGAGGGCGACGTAAGAAGCTCCTACAATGAGCAGTTCTTC
TRBV4-1	-	-	TRBJ1-3	CASSRSGASFGNTIYF	TGCGCCAGCAGCCGGTCTGGGGCAAGTTTTGGAAACACCATATATTTT
TRBV7-9	-	TRBD1	TRBJ2-3	CASSVEGQGARNTQYF	TGTGCCAGCAGCGTCGAGGGACAGGGGGCTAGGAATACGCAGTATTTT
TRBV4-3	-	-	TRBJ2-2	CASSQDTRGRTGELFF	TGCGCCAGCAGCCAAGATACCAGGGGACGCACCGGGGAGCTGTTTTTT
TRBV7-2	-	-	TRBJ1-1	CASSFREGNTEAFF	TGTGCCAGCAGCTTCAGGGAAGGGAACACTGAAGCTTTCTTT
TRBV30	-	-	TRBJ1-3	CAWNSGGVATIYF	TGTGCCTGGAACAGCGGAGGGGTGGCCACCATATATTTT
TRBV19	-	TRBD2	TRBJ2-1	CATISGVDNEQFF	TGTGCCACCATTAGCGGGGTCGACAATGAGCAGTTCTTC
TRBV5-1	-	-	TRBJ2-1	CASRETGMSSYNEQFF	TGCGCCAGCAGGGAGACTGGCATGAGCTCCTACAATGAGCAGTTCTTC
TRBV4-2	-	TRBD2	TRBJ2-3	CASSQGWTSGNTDTQYF	TGTGCCAGCAGCCAAGGGTGGACTAGCGGAAACACAGATACGCAGTATTTT
TRBV7-2	-	TRBD1	TRBJ2-3	CASSLVGQGSSTDTQYF	TGTGCCAGCAGCTTAGTGGGACAGGGTTCAAGCACAGATACGCAGTATTTT
TRBV3-1/TRBV3-2	-	TRBD2	TRBJ2-1	CASSQDKINGAGGRSNEQFF	TGTGCCAGCAGCCAAGATAAGATCAACGGAGCGGGAGGACGGAGCAATGAGCAGTTCTTC
TRBV4-1	-	-	TRBJ1-6	CASSQDGPPPLHF	TGCGCCAGCAGCCAAGATGGCCCGCCACCCCTCCACTTT
TRBV9	-	TRBD1	TRBJ2-3	CASSTRTGGADTQYF	TGTGCCAGCAGCACTCGGACAGGGGGCGCAGATACGCAGTATTTT
TRBV24-1	-	-	TRBJ2-2	CATSGWDSGGELFF	TGTGCCACCAGTGGCTGGGACTCCGGCGGGGAGCTGTTTTTT
TRBV4-1	once	TRBD2	TRBJ2-3	CASSLHPVSSGQLTDTQYF	TGCGCCAGCAGCCTACACCCGGTGTCTAGCGGGCAACTCACAGATACGCAGTATTTT
TRBV11-2	-	TRBD1	TRBJ2-7	CASSYGTGSYEQYF	TGTGCCAGCAGCTATGGGACAGGGTCGTACGAGCAGTACTTC
TRBV5-4	-	-	TRBJ1-6	CASSRGESPLHF	TGTGCCAGCAGCCGGGGGGAGTCACCCCTCCACTTT
TRBV27	-	-	TRBJ2-5	CAAGIATQYF	TGTGCCGCAGGTATTGCGACCCAGTACTTC
TRBV7-9	-	-	TRBJ2-3	CAHTRGGAFFTDTQYF	TGTGCTCATACCCGAGGAGGGGCTTTCTTCACAGATACGCAGTATTTT
TRBV4-3	-	-	TRBJ1-4	CASRSSNGNEKLFF	TGCGCCAGCAGGTCAAGCAACGGGAATGAAAAACTGTTTTTT
TRBV18	-	TRBD1	TRBJ2-7	CASSQPGQGFYEQYF	TGTGCCAGCTCACAACCGGGACAGGGGTTTTACGAGCAGTACTTC
TRBV6-5	-	TRBD2	TRBJ2-1	CASSGTSGGLGEQFF	TGTGCCAGCAGCGGGACTAGCGGGGGGCTGGGTGAGCAGTTCTTC
TRBV4-3	-	-	TRBJ2-3	CASSQRGSSTDTQYF	TGCGCCAGCAGCCAAAGGGGATCTAGCACAGATACGCAGTATTTT
TRBV11-2	few	TRBD2	TRBJ2-2	CASSLGLAQSGELFF	TGTGCCAGCAGCTTAGGACTAGCGCAGTCCGGGGAGCTGTTTTTT
TRBV4-3	-	TRBD1	TRBJ2-1	CASSQEFNRGPGDEQFF	TGCGCCAGCAGCCAAGAATTTAACAGGGGGCCGGGGGATGAGCAGTTCTTC
TRBV11-2	-	-	TRBJ2-1	CASSRTGTFNEQFF	TGTGCCAGCAGCCGAACGGGGACATTCAATGAGCAGTTCTTC
TRBV2	-	TRBD1	TRBJ2-1	CASSEVRGIYNEQFF	TGTGCCAGCAGTGAAGTCAGGGGGATATACAATGAGCAGTTCTTC
TRBV3-1/TRBV3-2	-	TRBD2	TRBJ2-7	CASSQEVGGEPYEQYF	TGTGCCAGCAGCCAAGAAGTGGGGGGGGAACCATATGAGCAGTACTTC
TRBV6-6	-	TRBD2	TRBJ2-1	CASSYISGASYNEQFF	TGTGCCAGCAGTTACATAAGCGGGGCGTCCTACAATGAGCAGTTCTTC
TRBV7-8	-	TRBD1	TRBJ1-5	CASSWDRGSNQPQHF	TGTGCCAGCAGCTGGGACAGGGGGAGCAATCAGCCCCAGCATTTT
TRBV11-1	-	-	TRBJ2-5	CASSMDSSQETQYF	TGTGCCAGCAGCATGGACTCAAGCCAAGAGACCCAGTACTTC
TRBV7-3	-	-	TRBJ2-5	CASSSAGQETQYF	TGTGCCAGCAGCTCGGCGGGTCAAGAGACCCAGTACTTC
TRBV11-2	-	TRBD2	TRBJ2-3	CASSRLGLANTDTQYF	TGTGCCAGCAGCAGACTGGGACTAGCGAACACAGATACGCAGTATTTT
TRBV9	once	TRBD2	TRBJ2-1	CASSVGTSGGYDEQFF	TGTGCCAGCAGCGTAGGGACTAGCGGGGGGTACGATGAGCAGTTCTTC
TRBV2	-	-	TRBJ1-6	CATLPGGLNSPLHF	TGTGCCACCCTACCGGGGGGTCTCAATTCACCCCTCCACTTT
TRBV7-2	-	-	TRBJ2-7	CASSKNRGFYEQYF	TGTGCCAGCAGTAAAAATCGAGGGTTCTACGAGCAGTACTTC
TRBV7-9	-	-	TRBJ1-1	CASSSSDRNTEAFF	TGTGCCAGCAGCTCCTCTGACAGAAACACTGAAGCTTTCTTT
TRBV3-1/TRBV3-2	-	TRBD1	TRBJ2-3	CASSQDKGGVWQPDTQYF	TGTGCCAGCAGCCAAGATAAAGGGGGCGTGTGGCAGCCAGATACGCAGTATTTT
TRBV15	-	-	TRBJ2-4	CATSREGARTRAYF	TGTGCCACCAGCAGAGAGGGGGCGAGGACCCGAGCGTACTTC
TRBV30	-	-	TRBJ2-1	CAWCRGTNNEQFF	TGTGCCTGGTGCAGGGGTACCAACAATGAGCAGTTCTTC
TRBV19	-	TRBD1	TRBJ1-2	CASTFAGQIYGYTF	TGTGCCAGTACGTTCGCGGGACAGATCTATGGCTACACCTTC
TRBV6-6	-	TRBD2	TRBJ2-7	CASSFQSGGKPHEQYF	TGTGCCAGCAGTTTCCAAAGCGGGGGGAAACCTCACGAGCAGTACTTC
TRBV10-3	-	-	TRBJ2-2	CAISDISDTGELFF	TGTGCCATCAGTGATATATCGGACACCGGGGAGCTGTTTTTT
TRBV3-1/TRBV3-2	-	-	TRBJ1-2	CASSQDFISGFGYGYTF	TGTGCCAGCAGCCAAGATTTTATCTCGGGATTTGGCTATGGCTACACCTTC
TRBV18	-	-	TRBJ1-1	CASSPRAKDTEAFF	TGTGCCAGCTCACCACGGGCCAAAGACACTGAAGCTTTCTTT